These 22 T cell receptor beta chains originate from one sample sequenced in a study of identical twins. TCRdb re-derived calls from the 5' RACE reads in MiXCR, one entry per CDR3 protein. The data show under 350,000 distinct CDR3 sequences, with 8.5% to 9.5% seen just once and 6% to 8.5% held by the top ten. This sample was also put to use in a study of yellow fever vaccine responses in identical twins.

The sample taken for sequencing was CD8+ T cells sorted from blood. All receptors come from a woman younger than 30 in good health.

This clonotype was counted many times. V gene TRBV7-8 combines with J gene TRBJ2-7; 10 bases fit TRBD2. Germline V lookup: CDR1 SGHVS, CDR2 FQNEAQ. This CDR3 contains 16 residues. V shed 4 bases, J shed 6 bases, and the junction held 12 bases outside the gene matches. The CDR3 loop is CASSSGLGLAGVEQYF. In DNA, the CDR3 is TGTGCCAGCAGCTCTGGTTTAGGGCTAGCGGGAGTCGAGCAGTACTTC.

This clonotype showed up just a few times. The genes are TRBV6-5 and TRBJ1-2; the D is unclear. The length of the CDR3 is 15 residues. Per germline, CDR1 MNHEY and CDR2 SVGAGI. Trimming took off 0 bases at V and 4 bases at J, with 12 bases between the two ends. This CDR3 is CASSYSSLALYGYTF. The CDR3 DNA reads TGTGCCAGCAGTTACTCGAGTCTGGCGCTCTATGGCTACACCTTC.

The chain recombines TRBV18 with TRBJ1-3; possible D gene TRBD1, 5 bases. CDR3 size: 16 residues. Germline CDR1 and CDR2: KGHSH and LQKENI. V was pared by 2 bases and J by 0 bases, with 11 bases between. In nucleotides, the CDR3 is TGTGCCAGCTCACCAGAAGGGGCCCTCTCTGGAAACACCATATATTTT. This codes for CASSPEGALSGNTIYF.

This chain uses TRBV7-9 with TRBJ2-5, with D possibly matching TRBD1 (5 bases). The CDR3 runs 15 residues. With 2 bases removed from V and 3 bases from J, the gap between germline ends came to 13 bases. CDR1 SEHNR and CDR2 FQNEAQ come from the germline V gene (reference sequence). The CDR3 DNA follows: TGTGCCAGCAGCTTACAAGGGGCGGTGGAAGAGACCCAGTACTTC. Amino acid sequence: CASSLQGAVEETQYF.

V and J are TRBV7-2 and TRBJ1-1; D is undetermined. Trimming shortened V by 1 base and J by 0 bases, and 12 bases separated the two germline ends. Germline CDR1 reads SGHTA; CDR2 reads FQGNSA. The CDR3 sequence is 16 residues long. This CDR3 reads CASSLGSVIMNTEAFF. In nucleotides, the CDR3 is TGTGCCAGCAGCTTAGGCTCAGTTATCATGAACACTGAAGCTTTCTTT.

The chain uses TRBV7-9 and TRBJ2-1; D remains unclear. V lost 5 bases, J lost 6 bases, and 2 bases lay in between. In germline, CDR1 is SEHNR, CDR2 FQNEAQ (reference sequence). This CDR3 spans 10 amino acids. CDR3 nucleotides: TGTGCCAGCAGCCGCAATGAGCAGTTCTTC. Protein product: CASSRNEQFF.

This clonotype was detected ten times or more. The chain recombines TRBV29-1 with TRBJ2-7; the D is unclear. Trimming left V 1 base short and J 9 bases short, with 10 bases between. Germline-derived CDR1 and CDR2 are SQVTM and ANQGSEA. The CDR3 runs 11 residues. For the CDR3, the DNA is TGCAGCGTTGAAGCCCCCATGGGGCAGTACTTC. Amino acids: CSVEAPMGQYF.

This clonotype has only a few counts. The chain couples TRBV4-1 to TRBJ1-2; unclear D gene. V was cut by 0 bases and J by 7 bases, with 15 bases left in between. The germline gives CDR1 MGHRA, CDR2 YSYEKL. The length of the CDR3 is 15 residues. The CDR3 coding sequence is TGCGCCAGCAGCCAAGATTCGGCGGGGTCAGGTGGCTACACCTTC. This translates into CASSQDSAGSGGYTF.

This clonotype was found many times. This rearrangement joins TRBV20-1 to TRBJ2-2; 8 bases are a match to TRBD2. V dropped 0 bases and J dropped 0; count of bases not matched to a gene: 3. Per the germline V gene, CDR1 is DFQATT and CDR2 is SNEGSKA (reference sequence). The CDR3 loop spans 16 amino acids. The CDR3 here is CSARDRLATNTGELFF. In nucleotides, the CDR3 is TGCAGTGCTAGAGATCGACTAGCGACGAACACCGGGGAGCTGTTTTTT.

This clonotype was recorded at least ten times. The chain couples TRBV9 to TRBJ2-1; TRBD2 aligns across 11 bases. The CDR3 length is 16 residues. In germline, CDR1 is SGDLS, CDR2 YYNGEE. V trimming: 4 bases; J trimming: 6 bases; junction bases outside the gene matches: 9. CDR3 in amino acids: CASSPPSGGRGNEQFF. The CDR3 nucleotides read TGTGCCAGCAGCCCCCCTAGCGGGGGGAGGGGCAATGAGCAGTTCTTC. The variable domain in full, completed from reference TRBV9 and TRBJ2-1, reads DSGVTQTPKHLITATGQRVTLRCSPRSGDLSVYWYQQSLDQGLQFLIQYYNGEERAKGNILERFSAQQFPDLHSELNLSSLELGDSALYFCASSPPSGGRGNEQFFGPGTRLTVL.

V and J are TRBV7-8 and TRBJ1-2; D possibly corresponds to TRBD1 (5 bases). CDR1 is SGHVS and CDR2 is FQNEAQ in the germline V gene. This CDR3 is 15 amino acids long. V dropped 5 bases and J dropped 9 bases, with 22 bases sitting between them. CDR3: CASSPRSETDYSYTF. Here the CDR3 DNA reads TGTGCCAGCAGCCCGAGGTCCGAGACAGATTATAGCTACACCTTC.

On this clonotype itself: At one boundary the junction diverges from the germline segment, which might be a read error. V usage is TRBV9 and J usage is TRBJ2-2, with 10 nucleotides matching TRBD2. The CDR3 is 15 amino acids. The germline V gene has CDR1 SGDLS and CDR2 YYNGEE. The CDR3 here is CASSVSGGAYGQLFF. The CDR3 DNA reads as TGTGCCAGCAGTGTGAGCGGGGGGGCCTACGGGCAGCTGTTTTTT.

This clonotype was counted many times. The V call is TRBV12-3 or TRBV12-4, the J call TRBJ2-3; 10 bases line up with TRBD2. Trimming at V came to 9 bases and at J to 2 bases, leaving 2 bases not matched to a gene. This CDR3 has 13 residues. The CDR3 loop reads CASSGGPTDTQYF. The CDR3 DNA is TGTGCCAGTAGCGGGGGGCCCACAGATACGCAGTATTTT.

The chain links TRBV7-9 to TRBJ2-7, with 9 bases identical to TRBD1. This CDR3 has 14 residues. The ends lost 6 bases at V and 2 bases at J; junction bases unmatched: 5. Germline CDR1 reads SEHNR; CDR2 reads FQNEAQ (reference sequence). The CDR3 coding sequence is TGTGCCAGCAGGGAAGGACAGGGGACCTACGAGCAGTACTTC. Its protein product is CASREGQGTYEQYF.

This sequence joins TRBV13 and TRBJ2-1; no clear D. Germline V gives CDR1 PRHDT, CDR2 FYEKMQ (reference sequence). This CDR3 region has 10 residues. V dropped 6 bases and J dropped 6 bases, with 3 bases sitting between them. In nucleotides, the CDR3 is TGTGCCAGCAGGGTCAATGAGCAGTTCTTC. Amino acids: CASRVNEQFF.

J is TRBJ2-7 and V is TRBV13; D remains unclear. Germline CDR1 and CDR2: PRHDT and FYEKMQ (reference sequence). The V gene lost 5 bases and the J gene lost 7 bases, with 18 bases spanning the gap. CDR3 length: 14 amino acids. CDR3 DNA sequence: TGTGCCAGCAGCGCGACGGATTACGGCCGGGAGCAGTACTTC. As protein: CASSATDYGREQYF.

The V and J genes are TRBV12-3 or TRBV12-4 and TRBJ2-7, with a weak D call TRBD2 (5 bases). The V and J ends lost 5 bases and 3 bases respectively, with 14 bases between them. The CDR3 runs to 14 residues. The CDR3 coding sequence is TGTGCCAGCAGTAATGGACTCGGGAACTACGAGCAGTACTTC. Its protein is CASSNGLGNYEQYF.

This clonotype appeared a few times. The V and J genes are TRBV6-5 and TRBJ1-2; TRBD1 might be the D (6 bases). The V and J ends lost 2 bases and 4 bases respectively, with 11 bases between them. CDR3 size: 14 residues. Per germline, CDR1 MNHEY and CDR2 SVGAGI. CDR3 amino acids: CASSYVSQGYGYTF. Written as DNA, the CDR3 is TGTGCCAGCAGTTACGTCTCACAGGGCTATGGCTACACCTTC.

This clonotype was counted many times. The V gene is TRBV5-6, the J gene TRBJ2-7; D is unclear. From germline, CDR1 is SGHDT and CDR2 YYEEEE. This CDR3 has 13 residues. The V end was cut by 0 bases, the J end by 7 bases, with 11 bases between. CDR3 loop: CASSLGPAREQYF. The CDR3 coding sequence is TGTGCCAGCAGCTTGGGTCCGGCGCGGGAGCAGTACTTC.

The chain employs TRBV20-1 and TRBJ2-7; no reliable D call. Germline assignment: CDR1 DFQATT and CDR2 SNEGSKA (reference sequence). With 2 bases removed from V and 2 bases from J, the gap between germline ends came to 10 bases. CDR3 length: 13 residues. In DNA, the CDR3 is TGCAGTGCTAGACCCCCGACGGCCTACGAGCAGTACTTC. Translating it yields CSARPPTAYEQYF.

This clonotype was counted at least ten times. The chain recombines TRBV27 with TRBJ2-3; maybe TRBD1 (6 bases). The CDR3 loop spans 15 amino acids. Germline lookup yields CDR1 MNHEY and CDR2 SMNVEV (reference sequence). Trimming left V 4 bases short and J 2 bases short, with 13 bases between. CDR3 DNA: TGTGCCAGCAGTTCTCTGGGGGCCTACACAGATACGCAGTATTTT. Protein sequence: CASSSLGAYTDTQYF.

A few counts support this clonotype. The chain employs TRBV2 and TRBJ2-7; D remains ambiguous. The CDR3 length is 13 residues. Trimming shortened V by 7 bases and J by 0 bases, and 10 bases separated the two germline ends. In germline, CDR1 is SNHLY, CDR2 FYNNEI. CDR3: CASKTVSSYEQYF. CDR3 sequence (DNA): TGTGCCAGCAAAACGGTGAGCTCCTACGAGCAGTACTTC. The full variable domain, with the rest looked up from reference TRBV2 and TRBJ2-7, is EPEVTQTPSHQVTQMGQEVILRCVPISNHLYFYWYRQILGQKVEFLVSFYNNEISEKSEIFDDQFSVERPDGSNFTLKIRSTKLEDSAMYFCASKTVSSYEQYFGPGTRLTVT.